The clone carrying this TCR beta chain appeared many times. This record belongs to a study of T-cell reconstitution after alpha-beta-depleted transplantation in children. This CDR3 has 15 residues. After removal of 6 bases from V and 3 bases from J, the junction contained 11 bases not matched to a gene. Germline V gives CDR1 MDHEN, CDR2 SYDVKM. Construction of the TCRbeta library involved unique molecular identifiers. TCRdb fed the PCR reads into MiXCR, producing one record per CDR3 protein. The top ten clones hold around 3.1% of a sample with 190,000 or so distinct CDR3 sequences, 6.5% to 7.5% of them seen once.

V gene TRBV28 combines with J gene TRBJ2-7, with 7 nucleotides matching TRBD1. Sequenced material: PBMCs from the stem cell graft donor, taken from the stem cell graft. This TCR derives from a human donor who donated a stem cell graft to a child with Wiskott-Aldrich syndrome. The CDR3: CASSIRRGQNYEQYF. The CDR3 DNA reads TGTGCCAGCAGCATTAGAAGGGGACAGAACTACGAGCAGTACTTC.